This T cell receptor beta chain came from a study of blood T cell repertoires in COVID-19. Across the whole study: COVID-19 samples, acute and convalescent, were from the United States, Italy and Spain. Sources were T cells, B-cell-depleted T cells, or PBMCs; the material itself was cDNA or gDNA.

In the original analysis: Nucleated cell number was recorded as an estimate derived from reference gene primer amplification. The repertoire was sequenced with immunoSEQ multiplex PCR; TCRdb's copy has only in-frame clones and lacks some. The DNA was the basis for D and trimming; V, J and clone size are from that table. Of 260,000 or so clones in the sample, about four fifths are singletons; the top ten hold 6% to 8%. Between the trimmed V and J ends, which lost 4 bases and 0 bases, there was a span of 5 bases. This CDR3 comprises 13 residues. In germline, CDR1 is KGHDR, CDR2 SFDVKD. This clone was seen just once. In Seattle, patients joined the study during active infection and were tracked longitudinally.

Sequencing input: peripheral blood. The clonotype was recovered from a woman aged 80 or over with COVID-19, enrolled during active disease. The V and J genes are TRBV24-1 and TRBJ2-5; no definite D call. CDR3 nucleotides: TGTGCCACCAGTGACCAGTACCAAGAGACCCAGTACTTC. Residues: CATSDQYQETQYF.